A single sample is the source of the 32 T cell receptor beta chains below, sequenced in a study of PD-1 blockade in classical Hodgkin lymphoma. Only in-frame clones appear in the TCRdb table, and some are missing; sequencing was by immunoSEQ multiplex PCR. The table has 30,000 to 40,000 clones, approximately 92% seen once. Each patient's relapse followed autologous stem cell transplantation, and brentuximab vedotin exposure varied. Magnetic negative selection of thawed PBMCs was the method by which CD4+ T cells were purified. This sample comprised CD4+ T cells from blood, obtained at baseline. These receptors were obtained from a human donor with classical Hodgkin lymphoma.

This chain links TRBV4-2 with TRBJ1-1; D ambiguous. This CDR3 comprises 15 residues. The ends were cut back, 0 bases at V and 1 base at J, with 9 bases in the middle. Germline V gene lookup returns CDR1 LGHNA and CDR2 YNFKEQ. The CDR3 loop is CASSQEGLGNTEAFF. The CDR3 bases are TGTGCCAGCAGCCAAGAGGGTTTGGGGAACACTGAAGCTTTCTTT.

V usage is TRBV14 and J usage is TRBJ2-3; D remains ambiguous. CDR1 SGHDN and CDR2 FVKESK come from the germline V gene. The CDR3 has 13 residues. Deletions cut 0 bases from V and 7 bases from J, with 8 bases between. The CDR3 reads CASSQETVNTQYF. The CDR3 DNA reads as TGTGCCAGCAGCCAAGAGACGGTTAATACGCAGTATTTT. Together with reference TRBV14 and TRBJ2-3, the CDR3 gives the full variable domain: EAGVTQFPSHSVIEKGQTVTLRCDPISGHDNLYWYRRVMGKEIKFLLHFVKESKQDESGMPNNRFLAERTGGTYSTLKVQPAELEDSGVYFCASSQETVNTQYFGPGTRLTVL.

This chain joins TRBV2 and TRBJ2-2; D may match TRBD1 or TRBD2 (7 bases each). CDR3 length: 16 residues. The V end lost 2 bases, the J end lost 6 bases, and 16 bases lay between the germline ends. Germline CDR1 SNHLY, CDR2 FYNNEI. The CDR3 coding sequence is TGTGCCAGCAGTGAATACGGGGGGACAGTAGCCGGGGAGCTGTTTTTT. The encoded protein is CASSEYGGTVAGELFF.

The V gene is TRBV6-5, the J gene TRBJ2-1; D possibly corresponds to TRBD2 (6 bases). The V gene lost 6 bases and the J gene lost 5 bases, with 17 bases spanning the gap. Germline V gene lookup returns CDR1 MNHEY and CDR2 SVGAGI. The length of the CDR3 is 15 residues. CDR3 nucleotide sequence: TGTGCCAGCAGGACCGGGACTTTGGGCGACAATGAGCAGTTCTTC. As protein: CASRTGTLGDNEQFF.

The CDR3 loop reads CASSPEQSSYNEQFF. CDR3 DNA sequence: TGTGCCAGCAGCCCAGAGCAGAGCTCCTACAATGAGCAGTTCTTC. The chain recombines TRBV5-4 with TRBJ2-1, with D hard to call. Germline V gene lookup returns CDR1 SGHNT and CDR2 YYREEE (reference sequence). Trimming cost V 4 bases and J 0 bases, with 11 bases left between them. The CDR3 totals 15 residues.

The CDR3 here is CASSWTGLGDYEQYF. CDR3 bases: TGTGCCAGCAGTTGGACAGGGTTGGGGGATTACGAGCAGTACTTC. The J gene is TRBJ2-7, the V gene TRBV27, with TRBD1 identical over 8 bases. Unmatched junction bases numbered 9, after V lost 4 bases and J lost 4 bases. CDR3 length: 15 residues. Germline V gene lookup returns CDR1 MNHEY and CDR2 SMNVEV (reference sequence).

The chain recombines TRBV10-3 with TRBJ1-2, with D uncertain. CDR3 length: 17 residues. The V gene's germline CDR1 is ENHRY and CDR2 SYGVKD. V lost 4 bases, J lost 4 bases, and 22 bases lay in between. In DNA form, the CDR3 reads TGTGCCATCAGTGCCGGAGTGAGGGAGGGTTCGACCTATGGCTACACCTTC. This sequence encodes CAISAGVREGSTYGYTF.

Only one count was recorded for this clone. This sequence joins TRBV30 and TRBJ2-3; 14 bases align to TRBD2. Germline V gives CDR1 GTSNPN, CDR2 SVGIG (reference sequence). CDR3 length: 17 residues. The J segment lost 2 bases and the V segment lost 5 bases, leaving 9 bases of the junction unmatched. The CDR3 DNA is TGTGCCTGGGGATCGGGACTAGCGGGAGCCCTCACAGATACGCAGTATTTT. This sequence encodes CAWGSGLAGALTDTQYF.

The chain recombines TRBV4-2 with TRBJ2-1; the D is unclear. Germline values: CDR1 LGHNA, CDR2 YNFKEQ. The V gene lost 0 bases and the J gene lost 6 bases, with 9 bases spanning the gap. The CDR3 runs 14 residues. The CDR3, as DNA: TGTGCCAGCAGCCAAGACCCGGCGGTCAATGAGCAGTTCTTC. It is translated as CASSQDPAVNEQFF.

V and J are TRBV10-3 and TRBJ1-1; 7 bases line up with TRBD1. Per the germline V gene, CDR1 is ENHRY and CDR2 is SYGVKD. The CDR3 is 14 amino acids. V gave up 5 bases and J gave up 4 bases; unmatched junction bases: 7. CDR3 protein: CAISTGAVTTEAFF. The CDR3 DNA is TGTGCCATCAGTACAGGGGCGGTTACCACTGAAGCTTTCTTT.

The rearrangement uses TRBV5-1 and TRBJ2-2; D ambiguous. CDR1 and CDR2 from the germline V gene are SGHRS and YFSETQ. V was pared by 4 bases and J by 1 base, with 11 bases between. CDR3 length: 15 residues. The CDR3 DNA is TGCGCCAGCAGCCCTTTCCCAGGGAACACCGGGGAGCTGTTTTTT. It translates to CASSPFPGNTGELFF.

The chain uses TRBV10-3 and TRBJ2-2, with a tentative D call TRBD1 (6 bases). CDR1 and CDR2 from the germline V gene are ENHRY and SYGVKD. Trimming took off 0 bases at V and 3 bases at J, with 8 bases between the two ends. This CDR3 comprises 15 residues. This CDR3 is CAISESGGHTGELFF. In DNA form, the CDR3 reads TGTGCCATCAGTGAGTCAGGGGGACACACCGGGGAGCTGTTTTTT.

The J gene is TRBJ2-7, the V gene TRBV6-6; 7 nucleotides match TRBD1. V was clipped by 6 bases and J by 5 bases; unmatched bases: 10. Looked up from germline, CDR1 is MNHNY and CDR2 is SVGAGI (reference sequence). This CDR3 has 14 residues. The CDR3 sequence is CASREQTGMNEQYF. The CDR3 DNA follows: TGTGCCAGCAGGGAGCAGACAGGGATGAACGAGCAGTACTTC.

The gene calls are TRBV5-5 and TRBJ2-5; D unresolved. CDR1 is SGHKS, CDR2 YYEKEE, per germline (reference sequence). V shed 0 bases and J shed 5 bases, with 11 bases lying between them. The CDR3 extends over 14 amino acids. CDR3 nucleotides: TGTGCCAGCAGCTTGGTGGGGTTAGGGGAGACCCAGTACTTC. It specifies CASSLVGLGETQYF.

The chain couples TRBV2 to TRBJ1-1; possibly TRBD1 for D (5 bases). CDR1 and CDR2 (germline): SNHLY, FYNNEI. V lost 5 bases and J lost 4, with 17 bases in between. This CDR3 has 15 residues. For the CDR3, the DNA is TGTGCCAGCAGTTCAAGGTCCTTAGGGGCCACTGAAGCTTTCTTT. Protein product: CASSSRSLGATEAFF.

This chain uses TRBV30 with TRBJ2-3; D is unclear. The CDR3 has 12 amino acids. Looked up from germline, CDR1 is GTSNPN and CDR2 is SVGIG (reference sequence). V was trimmed by 3 bases and J by 3 bases, leaving 7 bases between them. DNA for the CDR3: TGTGCCTGGAGAAGAAATACAGATACGCAGTATTTT. This codes for CAWRRNTDTQYF. Supplemented by reference TRBV30 and TRBJ2-3, the full variable domain reads SQTIHQWPATLVQPVGSPLSLECTVEGTSNPNLYWYRQAAGRGLQLLFYSVGIGQISSEVPQNLSASRPQDRQFILSSKKLLLSDSGFYLCAWRRNTDTQYFGPGTRLTVL.

The chain recombines TRBV11-2 with TRBJ2-3; D is possibly TRBD1 (5 bases). With 1 base removed from V and 0 bases from J, the gap between germline ends came to 8 bases. The CDR3 contains 15 residues. CDR1 and CDR2 from the germline V gene are SGHAT and FQNNGV. CDR3 sequence reads: CASSLGAGSTDTQYF. CDR3 sequence (DNA): TGTGCCAGCAGCTTAGGGGCAGGGAGCACAGATACGCAGTATTTT.

This clone came up once. The rearrangement joins TRBV30 to TRBJ2-3, with D unresolved. V gave up 4 bases and J gave up 2 bases, with 10 bases separating them. The length of the CDR3 is 13 residues. Germline-derived CDR1 and CDR2 are GTSNPN and SVGIG (reference sequence). The CDR3 loop reads CAWTGPYTDTQYF. Here the CDR3 DNA reads TGTGCCTGGACGGGCCCCTACACAGATACGCAGTATTTT. Complete variable domain (other parts from reference TRBV30 and TRBJ2-3): SQTIHQWPATLVQPVGSPLSLECTVEGTSNPNLYWYRQAAGRGLQLLFYSVGIGQISSEVPQNLSASRPQDRQFILSSKKLLLSDSGFYLCAWTGPYTDTQYFGPGTRLTVL.

This clone was counted a single time. The chain couples TRBV14 to TRBJ2-1; 7 bases are a match to TRBD2. From germline, CDR1 is SGHDN and CDR2 FVKESK. The CDR3 runs to 16 residues. V lost 0 bases, J lost 5 bases, and 7 bases stayed unmatched. CDR3 protein: CASSQDPSGINNEQFF. The CDR3 DNA follows: TGTGCCAGCAGCCAAGATCCGAGCGGGATAAACAATGAGCAGTTCTTC. Full variable domain (rest looked up from reference TRBV14 and TRBJ2-1): EAGVTQFPSHSVIEKGQTVTLRCDPISGHDNLYWYRRVMGKEIKFLLHFVKESKQDESGMPNNRFLAERTGGTYSTLKVQPAELEDSGVYFCASSQDPSGINNEQFFGPGTRLTVL.

The rearrangement uses TRBV6-6 and TRBJ2-1, with D perhaps matching TRBD2 (6 bases). The CDR3 covers 15 residues. The ends were cut back, 7 bases at V and 6 bases at J, with 19 bases in the middle. In germline, CDR1 is MNHNY, CDR2 SVGAGI (reference sequence). The CDR3 here is CASNLPGLAANEQFF. The CDR3 DNA follows: TGTGCCAGCAACCTCCCGGGACTGGCTGCCAATGAGCAGTTCTTC.

The rearrangement links TRBV30 to TRBJ2-1; D not certain. The length of the CDR3 is 12 residues. V was trimmed by 1 base and J by 2 bases, leaving 3 bases between them. Germline CDR1 GTSNPN, CDR2 SVGIG (reference sequence). The CDR3 reads CAWSEAYNEQFF. CDR3 sequence (DNA): TGTGCCTGGAGTGAGGCCTACAATGAGCAGTTCTTC.

The chain links TRBV9 to TRBJ2-3; D perhaps matches TRBD2 (5 bases). V dropped 0 bases and J dropped 4 bases, with 6 bases sitting between them. CDR1 is SGDLS, CDR2 YYNGEE, per germline. The CDR3 length is 13 residues. CDR3 nucleotide sequence: TGTGCCAGCAGCGTAGCGCGGGCAGATACGCAGTATTTT. Translation: CASSVARADTQYF.

This chain links TRBV6-5 with TRBJ2-5, with a weak D call TRBD2 (6 bases). The CDR3 is 13 residues long. Germline assignment: CDR1 MNHEY and CDR2 SVGAGI. V was clipped by 5 bases and J by 7 bases, with 14 bases between them. In DNA, the CDR3 is TGTGCCAGCAGTGATAGCGGTACGGGGACCCAGTACTTC. Translating it yields CASSDSGTGTQYF.

This chain joins TRBV12-5 and TRBJ1-5; 7 bases agree with TRBD1. Germline CDR1 LGHNT, CDR2 FRNRAP. V dropped 4 bases and J dropped 3; count of bases not matched to a gene: 9. CDR3 length: 16 amino acids. Here the CDR3 DNA reads TGTGCTAGTGGTTCCTTACAGGGGAATGACAATCAGCCCCAGCATTTT. Protein product: CASGSLQGNDNQPQHF.

The chain carries TRBV6-5 and TRBJ1-2, with 12 bases aligning to TRBD1. Germline-derived CDR1 and CDR2 are MNHEY and SVGAGI. Trimming removed 6 bases from V and 4 bases from J; junction bases left unmatched: 3. This CDR3 has 14 amino acids. Here the CDR3 reads CASRGQGAFYGYTF. DNA for the CDR3: TGTGCCAGCAGGGGACAGGGGGCATTCTATGGCTACACCTTC.

The chain is built from TRBV6-1 and TRBJ2-1; weak D call: TRBD2 (7 bases). This CDR3 is 13 amino acids long. The V end was cut by 7 bases, the J end by 11 bases, with 18 bases between. The germline gives CDR1 MNHNS, CDR2 SASEGT. The CDR3 DNA reads TGTGCCAGCACCCTCTCGGGGGGACACCAGCAGTTCTTC. Translated: CASTLSGGHQQFF.

The gene calls are TRBV12-5 and TRBJ1-1; TRBD1 might be the D (5 bases). Trimming removed 4 bases at V and 1 base at J, with 22 bases between. The CDR3 length is 18 residues. Germline values: CDR1 LGHNT, CDR2 FRNRAP. The CDR3 DNA sequence: TGTGCTAGTGGTTCCCCCCCGGGAGTAACAGGCGGGAACACTGAAGCTTTCTTT. It is translated as CASGSPPGVTGGNTEAFF.

The chain has TRBV23-1 and TRBJ1-3; tentative D call: TRBD1 (5 bases). TRBV23-1 belongs to the ORF category, with a function that is uncertain. The CDR3 is 15 amino acids. V lost 8 bases, J lost 4 bases, and 18 bases lay in between. The CDR3 here is CASLSDSTGGNTIYF. In DNA form, the CDR3 reads TGCGCCAGCCTTAGTGACAGTACCGGAGGAAACACCATATATTTT.

The chain employs TRBV11-3 and TRBJ2-7, with D possibly TRBD1 on 5 matching bases. Germline V gene sequence: CDR1 SGHNT, CDR2 YENEEA. Trimming shortened V by 5 bases and J by 3 bases, and 14 bases separated the two germline ends. This CDR3 spans 14 amino acids. CDR3 in DNA: TGTGCCAGCAGCCCCAAGGGGCGGAACTACGAGCAGTACTTC. This sequence encodes CASSPKGRNYEQYF.

The chain carries TRBV5-1 and TRBJ2-5; no reliable D call. This CDR3 is built from 14 residues. V was pared by 0 bases and J by 2 bases, with 8 bases between. Per germline, CDR1 SGHRS and CDR2 YFSETQ. The CDR3 DNA follows: TGCGCCAGCAGCTTGGCCCTCCGGCAAGAGACCCAGTACTTC. Protein sequence: CASSLALRQETQYF.

The rearrangement joins TRBV11-3 to TRBJ2-3; 7 bases fit TRBD2. Germline CDR1 reads SGHNT; CDR2 reads YENEEA. After removal of 1 base from V and 3 bases from J, the junction contained 4 bases not matched to a gene. The CDR3 length is 15 residues. The CDR3 DNA sequence: TGTGCCAGCAGCTTAGGACTAGCAACGACAGATACGCAGTATTTT. It encodes CASSLGLATTDTQYF.

The chain joins TRBV9 to TRBJ1-2; D gene ambiguous. This CDR3 contains 13 residues. The V end lost 0 bases, the J end lost 8 bases, and 11 bases lay between the germline ends. The germline V gene encodes CDR1 SGDLS and CDR2 YYNGEE. The CDR3 region has the DNA TGTGCCAGCAGCGTAGTAGGGAGCCTGGGCTACACCTTC. The encoded protein is CASSVVGSLGYTF. The full variable domain, completed using reference TRBV9 and TRBJ1-2, is DSGVTQTPKHLITATGQRVTLRCSPRSGDLSVYWYQQSLDQGLQFLIQYYNGEERAKGNILERFSAQQFPDLHSELNLSSLELGDSALYFCASSVVGSLGYTFGSGTRLTVV.